This T cell receptor beta chain stems from a study of shared clonotypes between healthy human individuals. The CDR3 totals 14 residues. Germline V gene lookup returns CDR1 SQVTM and CDR2 ANQGSEA. Trimming took off 3 bases at V and 1 base at J, with 10 bases between the two ends. The table came from immunoSEQ multiplex PCR; TCRdb's copy has only in-frame clones and leaves some out. Of 800,000 to 950,000 clones listed, around 96% are singletons. Terminally differentiated effector memory CD45RA+ cells were excluded from the naive CD8 cells, which were CD45RO-negative and positively selected for CCR7. The source is a man younger than 40 in good health. The V gene is TRBV29-1, the J gene TRBJ2-1; a possible D gene is TRBD1 (6 bases). The sequenced material came from naive CD8+ T cells sorted from blood. In DNA form, the CDR3 reads TGCAGCGTTGAGAAACAGGGATCCTACAATGAGCAGTTCTTC. This translates into CSVEKQGSYNEQFF.